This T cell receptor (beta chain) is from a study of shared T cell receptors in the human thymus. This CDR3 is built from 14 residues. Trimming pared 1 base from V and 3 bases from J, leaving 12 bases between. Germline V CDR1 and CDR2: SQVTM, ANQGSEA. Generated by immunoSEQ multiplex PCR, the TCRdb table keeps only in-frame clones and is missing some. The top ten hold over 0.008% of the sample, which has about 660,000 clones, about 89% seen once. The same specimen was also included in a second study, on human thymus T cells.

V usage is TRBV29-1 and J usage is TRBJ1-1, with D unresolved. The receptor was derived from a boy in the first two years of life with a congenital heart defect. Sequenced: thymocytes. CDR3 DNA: TGCAGCGTTGAAGGGGCCAGTAGAGACACTGAAGCTTTCTTT. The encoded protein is CSVEGASRDTEAFF.